This T cell receptor (beta chain) was sequenced in a study of blood T cell repertoires in COVID-19. Looked up from germline, CDR1 is LGHDT and CDR2 is YNNKEL (reference sequence). Germline trimming cut 0 bases from V and 13 bases from J; bases unmatched to any gene: 6. This CDR3 region has 12 residues. Assay: immunoSEQ multiplex PCR; the TCRdb copy retains only in-frame clones and omits some. Counted here are some 150,000 clones, about 88% occurring once; the ten biggest clones make up around 1.2%. Sequenced sample: PBMCs or T cells enriched from blood (not recorded which). This sequence was found in a human donor with acute COVID-19. The donor label of this sample is uncertain. The chain has TRBV3-1 (or the pseudogene TRBV3-2) and TRBJ2-7; 7 bases map to TRBD1. Here the CDR3 reads CASSQDRGQAYF. In DNA, the CDR3 is TGTGCCAGCAGCCAAGATAGGGGGCAGGCTTACTTC.